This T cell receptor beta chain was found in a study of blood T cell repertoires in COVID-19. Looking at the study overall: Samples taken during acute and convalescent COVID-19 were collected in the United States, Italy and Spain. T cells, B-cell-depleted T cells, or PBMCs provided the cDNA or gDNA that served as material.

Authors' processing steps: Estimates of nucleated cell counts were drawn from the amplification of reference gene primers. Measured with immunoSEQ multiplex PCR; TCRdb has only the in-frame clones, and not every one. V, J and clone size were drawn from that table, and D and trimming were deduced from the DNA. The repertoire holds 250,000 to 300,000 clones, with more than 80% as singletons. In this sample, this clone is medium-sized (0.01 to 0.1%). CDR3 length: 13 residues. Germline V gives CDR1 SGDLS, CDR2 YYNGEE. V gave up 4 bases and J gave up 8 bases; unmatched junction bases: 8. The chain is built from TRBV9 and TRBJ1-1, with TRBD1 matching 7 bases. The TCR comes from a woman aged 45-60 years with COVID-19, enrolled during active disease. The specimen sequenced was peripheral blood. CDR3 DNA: TGTGCCAGCAGCCAACCCGGGACAGAGGAAGCTTTCTTT. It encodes CASSQPGTEEAFF.